One and the same sample provided the 20 T cell receptor beta chains below, sequenced in a study of blood T cell repertoires in COVID-19. Some clones are missing from TCRdb's copy, which holds only in-frame ones; the method was immunoSEQ multiplex PCR. The table shows about 250,000 clones, with around 90% occurring only once. Source material: PBMCs or T cells enriched from blood (not recorded which). Receptors were obtained from a woman aged 50 to 60 who had recovered from COVID-19.

The chain links TRBV5-4 to TRBJ2-1; the match to TRBD2 covers 14 bases. The V and J ends lost 4 bases and 5 bases, in that order; junction bases with no gene match: 11. The CDR3 contains 18 residues. CDR1 and CDR2 (germline): SGHNT, YYREEE (reference sequence). The CDR3 bases are TGTGCCAGCAGCCCGCCCGGGACTAGCGGGAGATTGGACAATGAGCAGTTCTTC. This translates into CASSPPGTSGRLDNEQFF.

V is TRBV4-1 and J is TRBJ1-3, with 7 bases that match TRBD1. Germline V lookup: CDR1 MGHRA, CDR2 YSYEKL. V gave up 1 base and J gave up 7 bases; unmatched junction bases: 10. The CDR3 extends over 16 amino acids. The chain's CDR3 is CASSQVVAGGSNTIYF. As DNA, the CDR3 is TGCGCCAGCAGCCAAGTCGTGGCAGGGGGAAGTAACACCATATATTTT.

This rearrangement joins TRBV19 to TRBJ1-5; D unclear. V gave up 4 bases and J gave up 3 bases, with 7 bases separating them. CDR3 length: 13 residues. CDR1 is LNHDA and CDR2 is SQIVND in the germline V gene (reference sequence). The CDR3 protein is CASSSRDNQPQHF. Here the CDR3 DNA reads TGTGCCAGTAGTAGCCGGGACAATCAGCCCCAGCATTTT.

The chain carries TRBV16 and TRBJ1-1, with no clear D. From germline, CDR1 is KGHSY and CDR2 FQNENV. The germline V and J ends were trimmed by 1 base and 4 bases, with 10 bases remaining between them. The CDR3 is 14 residues long. The CDR3 region has the DNA TGTGCCAGCAGCCAATGGGCCGGGAGCACTGAAGCTTTCTTT. It is translated as CASSQWAGSTEAFF.

The chain combines TRBV11-2 with TRBJ2-2; D is unclear. Germline V gene data show CDR1 as SGHAT and CDR2 as FQNNGV. Trimming took off 1 base at V and 4 bases at J, with 10 bases between the two ends. The CDR3 is 15 amino acids. The DNA for the CDR3 is TGTGCCAGCAGCTTAGTGACAACGAGCACCGGGGAGCTGTTTTTT. Its translation is CASSLVTTSTGELFF.

This chain uses TRBV2 with TRBJ2-2, with 7 bases identical to TRBD1. Trimming cost V 6 bases and J 4 bases; bases outside gene matches: 5. The germline CDR1 and CDR2 sequences are SNHLY and FYNNEI. This CDR3 has 14 residues. CDR3 sequence: CASRGTAITGELFF. The CDR3 DNA follows: TGTGCCAGCAGAGGGACAGCCATCACCGGGGAGCTGTTTTTT.

The rearrangement uses TRBV10-2 and TRBJ2-3; 8 bases fit TRBD1. Germline V gene lookup returns CDR1 WSHSY and CDR2 SAAADI. The ends lost 8 bases at V and 5 bases at J; junction bases unmatched: 0. The CDR3 consists of 11 residues. CDR3 in amino acids: CASGTGDTQYF. The DNA for the CDR3 is TGCGCCAGCGGGACAGGAGATACGCAGTATTTT.

The rearrangement links TRBV11-3 to TRBJ1-1; 9 nucleotides match TRBD1. Looked up from germline, CDR1 is SGHNT and CDR2 is YENEEA. V shed 6 bases and J 3 bases; nucleotides not matched to a gene: 8. The CDR3 consists of 15 residues. The DNA for the CDR3 is TGTGCCAGCAGTCTAACCGGGACAGGGTACACTGAAGCTTTCTTT. Encoded protein: CASSLTGTGYTEAFF.

This clone was recorded once. J is TRBJ2-1 and V is TRBV11-3, with a tentative D call TRBD1 (8 bases). The CDR3 runs to 17 residues. Germline CDR1 is SGHNT and CDR2 is YENEEA. V shed 4 bases and J shed 3 bases, with 19 bases lying between them. CDR3 DNA: TGTGCCAGCAGCTCATTGGGGGGGACAGGCCTCTACAATGAGCAGTTCTTC. It specifies CASSSLGGTGLYNEQFF. The variable domain in full, completed from reference TRBV11-3 and TRBJ2-1, reads EAGVVQSPRYKIIEKKQPVAFWCNPISGHNTLYWYLQNLGQGPELLIRYENEEAVDDSQLPKDRFSAERLKGVDSTLKIQPAELGDSAVYLCASSSLGGTGLYNEQFFGPGTRLTVL.

This sequence joins TRBV29-1 and TRBJ1-3, with D perhaps TRBD1 (5 bases). This CDR3 has 14 amino acids. Germline V gives CDR1 SQVTM, CDR2 ANQGSEA. V dropped 0 bases and J dropped 4 bases, with 10 bases sitting between them. The CDR3 here is CSVEDPGSGNTIYF. In nucleotides, the CDR3 is TGCAGCGTTGAAGATCCAGGGTCAGGAAACACCATATATTTT.

The rearrangement links TRBV6-5 to TRBJ1-1; the D gene is possibly TRBD1 (5 bases). Trimming shortened V by 5 bases and J by 10 bases, and 17 bases separated the two germline ends. Germline lookup yields CDR1 MNHEY and CDR2 SVGAGI. The CDR3 totals 13 residues. CDR3 residues: CASSPRGGNGAFF. CDR3 coding DNA: TGTGCCAGCAGTCCCCGGGGGGGAAATGGAGCTTTCTTT.

The chain couples TRBV5-1 to TRBJ2-3; no definite D call. The CDR3 is 14 amino acids. The V end was cut by 4 bases, the J end by 1 base, with 10 bases between. Per the germline V gene, CDR1 is SGHRS and CDR2 is YFSETQ. CDR3: CASSVPVGTDTQYF. The CDR3 region has the DNA TGCGCCAGCAGCGTCCCCGTAGGCACAGATACGCAGTATTTT.

The chain combines TRBV5-1 with TRBJ2-5, with 8 positions matching TRBD2. This CDR3 region has 15 residues. Trimming removed 4 bases from V and 4 bases from J; junction bases left unmatched: 9. Germline loops: CDR1 SGHRS, CDR2 YFSETQ. DNA of the CDR3: TGCGCCAGCAGCCCTTACCCGCTAGCGGGAGAGACCCAGTACTTC. Its translation: CASSPYPLAGETQYF.

The chain is built from TRBV18 and TRBJ2-3; 12 nucleotides match TRBD2. The CDR3 contains 15 residues. V was clipped by 3 bases and J by 3 bases; unmatched bases: 1. CDR1 is KGHSH and CDR2 is LQKENI in the germline V gene. The CDR3 sequence is CASSPTSGSTDTQYF. The CDR3 DNA reads TGTGCCAGCTCACCGACTAGCGGGAGTACAGATACGCAGTATTTT.

This rearrangement joins TRBV6-1 to TRBJ1-4; tentatively, D is TRBD1 (6 bases). Germline V gene sequence: CDR1 MNHNS, CDR2 SASEGT. Between the trimmed V and J ends, which lost 8 bases and 2 bases, there was a span of 12 bases. CDR3 length: 14 amino acids. In DNA, the CDR3 is TGTGCCAGCGGGTTAGACAGGACTAATGAAAAACTGTTTTTT. It encodes CASGLDRTNEKLFF.

This clone has only a few counts. This CDR3 is CASSHPAGNNNQPQHF. In DNA, the CDR3 is TGCGCCAGCAGCCACCCCGCAGGGAACAACAATCAGCCCCAGCATTTT. This sequence joins TRBV4-1 and TRBJ1-5, with D tentatively TRBD1 (5 bases). The CDR3 loop spans 16 amino acids. From germline, CDR1 is MGHRA and CDR2 YSYEKL. V gave up 3 bases and J gave up 3 bases, with 15 bases separating them.

J is TRBJ2-1 and V is TRBV2; 8 bases match TRBD1. The CDR3 has 14 residues. Germline assignment: CDR1 SNHLY and CDR2 FYNNEI. J gave up 4 bases and V 6 bases, and 5 bases lay outside the gene matches. For the CDR3, the DNA is TGTGCCAGCAGGGAGACAGGGGCATACAATGAGCAGTTCTTC. Protein sequence: CASRETGAYNEQFF.

This rearrangement joins TRBV28 to TRBJ2-7; perhaps TRBD2 as D (6 bases). The ends were cut back, 5 bases at V and 3 bases at J, with 17 bases in the middle. CDR1 and CDR2 (germline): MDHEN, SYDVKM. This CDR3 has 15 amino acids. DNA of the CDR3: TGTGCCAGCAGTACAGTCGGGACTGGAGGCTACGAGCAGTACTTC. It codes for CASSTVGTGGYEQYF.

This rearrangement joins TRBV7-2 to TRBJ2-1; 7 nucleotides match TRBD2. Germline V lookup: CDR1 SGHTA, CDR2 FQGNSA. The CDR3 is made up of 13 amino acids. Trimming cost V 3 bases and J 7 bases; bases outside gene matches: 3. The CDR3 DNA reads TGTGCCAGCAGCTTGGGACTAACAAATGAGCAGTTCTTC. Translated, it gives CASSLGLTNEQFF.

The chain links TRBV5-6 to TRBJ1-3, with 9 bases aligning to TRBD1. The CDR3 length is 17 residues. V shed 0 bases and J 0 bases; nucleotides not matched to a gene: 4. Germline V lookup: CDR1 SGHDT, CDR2 YYEEEE. The CDR3, as DNA: TGTGCCAGCAGCTTGGGAACAGGGGGCCTCTCTGGAAACACCATATATTTT. It yields the protein CASSLGTGGLSGNTIYF.